Following are 5 T cell receptor beta chains from one sample sequenced in a study of quantifying T cell responses using KT2 cells. Across the study: Reverse transcription used primers in the TCR alpha and beta constant regions.

An oligo carrying a UMI was ligated to the cDNA 3' end. The first PCR ran 3 to 5 cycles with an equimolar RC1.1 and RC1.2 beta primer mix. TCRdb re-analysed the UMI-ligation and nested PCR reads in MiXCR, keeping a single row per CDR3 protein. Altogether 39,000 or so distinct CDR3 sequences are present, about 18% being singletons, with the ten largest covering about 40%. Sequences were obtained from PBMCs spiked with cells of the T cell clone KT2. The receptors here all came from a human donor.

This clonotype has just a few counts. The chain carries TRBV7-9 and TRBJ2-2; no firm D call. In germline, CDR1 is SEHNR, CDR2 FQNEAQ (reference sequence). CDR3 length: 12 amino acids. Trimming removed 5 bases at V and 8 bases at J, with 9 bases between. The CDR3 sequence is CASSPEWGELFF. CDR3 DNA: TGTGCCAGCAGCCCAGAATGGGGGGAGCTGTTTTTT.

The chain combines TRBV6-2 or TRBV6-3 with TRBJ2-7; D call uncertain. This CDR3 is built from 12 residues. V was shortened by 0 bases and J by 4 bases, with 4 bases between the two germline ends. Germline CDR1 reads MNHEY; CDR2 reads SVGEGT. The CDR3: CASSYSRYEQYF. DNA for the CDR3: TGTGCCAGCAGTTACTCGAGGTACGAGCAGTACTTC.

DNA of the CDR3: TGTGCCGCCCGTAGGGATACGCAGTATTTT. Amino acids: CAARRDTQYF. The chain uses TRBV2 and TRBJ2-3; no definite D call. V was shortened by 11 bases and J by 6 bases, with 9 bases between the two germline ends. CDR1 is SNHLY and CDR2 is FYNNEI in the germline V gene. The CDR3 totals 10 residues.

This clonotype appeared many times. V usage is TRBV19 and J usage is TRBJ2-1, with unresolved D. V gave up 5 bases and J gave up 3 bases, with 14 bases separating them. This CDR3 is built from 15 residues. CDR1 LNHDA and CDR2 SQIVND come from the germline V gene (reference sequence). CDR3 in amino acids: CASSPDSPGYNEQFF. The CDR3 nucleotides are TGTGCCAGTAGTCCTGACTCCCCCGGCTACAATGAGCAGTTCTTC. The full variable domain, with the rest looked up from reference TRBV19 and TRBJ2-1, is DGGITQSPKYLFRKEGQNVTLSCEQNLNHDAMYWYRQDPGQGLRLIYYSQIVNDFQKGDIAEGYSVSREKKESFPLTVTSAQKNPTAFYLCASSPDSPGYNEQFFGPGTRLTVL.

A few counts support this clonotype. The chain is built from TRBV14 and TRBJ2-7, with unresolved D. The CDR3 totals 14 residues. The germline CDR1 and CDR2 sequences are SGHDN and FVKESK. With 1 base removed from V and 5 bases from J, the gap between germline ends came to 12 bases. CDR3 loop: CASSQALVLNEQYF. DNA of the CDR3: TGTGCCAGCAGCCAAGCCCTAGTCTTGAACGAGCAGTACTTC.